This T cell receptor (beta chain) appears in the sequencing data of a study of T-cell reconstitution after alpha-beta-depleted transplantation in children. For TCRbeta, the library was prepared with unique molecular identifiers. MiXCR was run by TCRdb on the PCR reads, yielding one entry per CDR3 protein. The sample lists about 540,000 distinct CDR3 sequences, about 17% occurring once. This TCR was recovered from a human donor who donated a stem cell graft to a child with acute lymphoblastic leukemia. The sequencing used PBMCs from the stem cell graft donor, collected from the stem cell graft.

The CDR3 DNA sequence: TGTGCCAGCAGACCAGCGTCTGGTTTCACTGAAGCTTTCTTT. Its translation: CASRPASGFTEAFF. The chain recombines TRBV12-3 or TRBV12-4 with TRBJ1-1; D ambiguous. With 6 bases removed from V and 4 bases from J, the gap between germline ends came to 15 bases. CDR3 length equals 14 residues.